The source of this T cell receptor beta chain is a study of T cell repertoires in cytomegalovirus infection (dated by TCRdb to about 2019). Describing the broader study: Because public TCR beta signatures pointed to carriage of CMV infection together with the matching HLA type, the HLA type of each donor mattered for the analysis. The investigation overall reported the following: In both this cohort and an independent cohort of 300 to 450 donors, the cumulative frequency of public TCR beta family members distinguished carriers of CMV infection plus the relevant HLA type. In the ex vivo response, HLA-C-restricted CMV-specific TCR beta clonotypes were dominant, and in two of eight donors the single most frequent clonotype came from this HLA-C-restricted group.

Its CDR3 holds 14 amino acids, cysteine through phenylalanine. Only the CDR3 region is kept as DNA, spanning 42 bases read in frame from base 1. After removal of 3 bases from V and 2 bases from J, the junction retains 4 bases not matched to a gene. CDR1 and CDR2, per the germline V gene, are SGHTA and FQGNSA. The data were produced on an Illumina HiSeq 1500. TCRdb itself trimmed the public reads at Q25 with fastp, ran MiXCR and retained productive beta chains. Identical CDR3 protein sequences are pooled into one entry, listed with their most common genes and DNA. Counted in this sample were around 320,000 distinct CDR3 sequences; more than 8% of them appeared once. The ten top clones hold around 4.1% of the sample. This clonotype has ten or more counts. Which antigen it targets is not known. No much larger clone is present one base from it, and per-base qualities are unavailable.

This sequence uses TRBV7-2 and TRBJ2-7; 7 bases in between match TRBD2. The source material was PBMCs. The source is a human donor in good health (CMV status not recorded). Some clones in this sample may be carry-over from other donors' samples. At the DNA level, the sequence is TGTGCCAGCAGCTTCTCTAGCGGCCCCTACGAGCAGTACTTC. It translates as CASSFSSGPYEQYF.